This TCR beta chain originates from a study of tumor and adjacent non-tumor tissue in lung cancer. CDR1 is SGHDT, CDR2 YYEEEE, per germline. CDR3 length: 14 amino acids. Losses at the gene ends were 3 bases for V and 7 bases for J; bases not matched to a gene: 4. Three rounds of nested PCR, following a modified ARM-PCR protocol, produced the TCRbeta library. One entry per CDR3 protein, called by TCRdb with MiXCR from the multiplex PCR reads. The sample lists roughly 140,000 distinct CDR3 sequences; approximately 64% were seen once. The template was RNA from unsorted bulk tissue. Sequencing input: lung tumor tissue. The chain recombines TRBV5-6 with TRBJ2-3; the match to TRBD1 covers 11 bases. The source is a man aged 60-69 years with small cell lung cancer. CDR3 bases: TGTGCCAGCAGCTCTGGACAGGGGGCTTATACGCAGTATTTT. It encodes CASSSGQGAYTQYF.